This TCR beta chain was sequenced during a study of blood T cells in healthy people across ages. As to this clonotype: Its specificity is not known.

Caucasian, healthy and from Russia, the donors were aged between roughly 6 and 100. A second PCR, run for roughly 7 to 11 cycles, used a sample-barcoded 5' primer plus a J-beta primer mix. TCRdb processed the 5' RACE reads anew with MiXCR; each CDR3 protein has one entry. Here the sample spans approximately 800,000 distinct CDR3 sequences, 55% to 70% being singletons. Whole-study results and caveats: The long-lived group displayed more naive CD4+ cells, plus higher diversity, than the aged donors did.

What was sequenced was blood. The clonotype comes from a man aged 25-45 years in good health.

CDR3 residues: CASNDRGDTDTQYF. CDR3 coding DNA: TGTGCCAGCAACGACAGGGGGGACACAGATACGCAGTATTTT. The rearrangement links TRBV5-5 to TRBJ2-3; 9 bases are a match to TRBD1. The CDR3 is 14 residues long. Losses at the gene ends were 6 bases for V and 2 bases for J; bases not matched to a gene: 4. In germline, CDR1 is SGHKS, CDR2 YYEKEE (reference sequence).